One sample yielded the 18 T cell receptor beta chains listed below, sequenced in a study of cytomegalovirus exposure and HLA in healthy donors (TCRdb year 2017). To prepare the library, the immunoSEQ multiplex PCR assay was applied. TCRdb obtained this table from immuneACCESS and retained in-frame rearrangements with V and J assigned. These tables miss some clones; where compared with another copy, unresolved V genes account for less than half of the shortfall, and the remainder is unexplained. Within this sample are about 200,000 clones, with around 86% of them counted one time only. The top ten hold 1.5% to 2.5% of the sample. The source material was PBMCs. The receptor source for this set is a woman aged 18-35 years in good health and CMV-seropositive.

The chain combines TRBV27 with TRBJ2-2; D gene uncertain. V was shortened by 7 bases and J by 4 bases, with 13 bases between the two germline ends. The germline V gene has CDR1 MNHEY and CDR2 SMNVEV (reference sequence). The CDR3 is made up of 14 amino acids. For the CDR3, the DNA is TGTGCCAGCACCAAGTGGGTAGCCACCGGGGAGCTGTTTTTT. It specifies CASTKWVATGELFF.

This clone appeared once. The chain joins TRBV5-1 to TRBJ1-4; D gene uncertain. V shed 3 bases and J shed 6 bases, with 12 bases lying between them. Germline assignment: CDR1 SGHRS and CDR2 YFSETQ. The CDR3 consists of 14 residues. The CDR3 region is CASSSRFLYEKLFF. Here the CDR3 DNA reads TGCGCCAGCAGCTCGCGTTTCCTCTATGAAAAACTGTTTTTT.

J is TRBJ2-1 and V is TRBV7-9; 8 bases agree with TRBD2. CDR3 length: 13 amino acids. Germline trimming cut 8 bases from V and 7 bases from J; bases unmatched to any gene: 7. Germline CDR1 reads SEHNR; CDR2 reads FQNEAQ (reference sequence). Written as DNA, the CDR3 is TGTGCCAGCTCCACCGGGGGGGGGAATGAGCAGTTCTTC. This codes for CASSTGGGNEQFF. The full variable domain, in which reference TRBV7-9 and TRBJ2-1 provide the parts outside the CDR3, is DTGVSQNPRHKITKRGQNVTFRCDPISEHNRLYWYRQTLGQGPEFLTYFQNEAQLEKSRLLSDRFSAERPKGSFSTLEIQRTEQGDSAMYLCASSTGGGNEQFFGPGTRLTVL.

The chain employs TRBV5-4 and TRBJ1-1, with TRBD1 as a possible D gene (5 bases). CDR1 and CDR2 from the germline V gene are SGHNT and YYREEE (reference sequence). The ends were cut back, 5 bases at V and 0 bases at J, with 11 bases in the middle. CDR3 length: 14 residues. As DNA, the CDR3 is TGTGCCAGCAGGACGGGGGGATTGAACACTGAAGCTTTCTTT. Protein sequence: CASRTGGLNTEAFF.

This chain joins TRBV11-2 and TRBJ2-5; D perhaps matches TRBD1 (5 bases). CDR1 SGHAT and CDR2 FQNNGV come from the germline V gene. The CDR3 is made up of 14 amino acids. Trimming stripped 5 bases from V and 1 base from J, with 11 bases between. CDR3 sequence reads: CASSRSTAQETQYF. The DNA of the CDR3 is TGTGCCAGCAGCAGATCGACAGCCCAAGAGACCCAGTACTTC.

The chain combines TRBV4-1 with TRBJ2-1; D is perhaps TRBD2 (5 bases). Germline CDR1 MGHRA, CDR2 YSYEKL. The CDR3 contains 15 residues. Trimming removed 4 bases from V and 0 bases from J, with 10 bases in between. The CDR3 nucleotides are TGCGCCAGCAGCCCGGACTCGAGCTCCTACAATGAGCAGTTCTTC. This encodes CASSPDSSSYNEQFF.

The chain links TRBV27 to TRBJ1-2; 7 bases align to TRBD1. Germline CDR1 and CDR2: MNHEY and SMNVEV (reference sequence). This CDR3 region has 15 residues. Trimming at V came to 5 bases and at J to 6 bases, leaving 12 bases not matched to a gene. DNA for the CDR3: TGTGCCAGCAGTCCACGTCGCACAGGGGCTGATGGCTACACCTTC. Translation gives CASSPRRTGADGYTF.

The chain employs TRBV6-5 and TRBJ1-2; weak D call: TRBD1 (5 bases). Germline CDR1 is MNHEY and CDR2 is SVGAGI. Deletions cut 5 bases from V and 4 bases from J, with 14 bases between. The CDR3 is 14 amino acids. The CDR3 loop is CASSPTGGGYGYTF. The DNA of the CDR3 is TGTGCCAGCAGTCCTACGGGGGGTGGCTATGGCTACACCTTC.

This clone was counted between two and nine times. V usage is TRBV28 and J usage is TRBJ1-5; D possibly corresponds to TRBD1 (5 bases). The CDR3 contains 14 residues. Trimming pared 7 bases from V and 10 bases from J, leaving 20 bases between. Per germline, CDR1 MDHEN and CDR2 SYDVKM. This CDR3 is CASNIRDGRIPQHF. DNA of the CDR3: TGTGCCAGCAACATCCGGGACGGGAGGATTCCCCAGCATTTT.

V usage is TRBV2 and J usage is TRBJ1-1; D gene uncertain. Germline values: CDR1 SNHLY, CDR2 FYNNEI. This CDR3 is 12 amino acids long. Trimming took 2 bases from V and 12 from J, leaving 13 bases between them. For the CDR3, the DNA is TGTGCCAGCAGTGAACGCGCAGGCGTAACTTTCTTT. It specifies CASSERAGVTFF.

Worth noting for this clone: Other DNA variants within this sample encode the same CDR3. The CDR3 DNA reads as TGTGCCAGCAGTAGGGGTGAAGCTTTCTTT. Its translation: CASSRGEAFF. The V and J genes are TRBV6-1 and TRBJ1-1, with D perhaps TRBD1 (5 bases). The CDR3 spans 10 residues. CDR1 and CDR2 from the germline V gene are MNHNS and SASEGT. The ends were cut back, 5 bases at V and 7 bases at J, with 5 bases in the middle.

V and J are TRBV28 and TRBJ1-1; D unclear. CDR3 size: 13 residues. With 10 bases removed from V and 1 base from J, the gap between germline ends came to 13 bases. The germline V gene encodes CDR1 MDHEN and CDR2 SYDVKM. CDR3 bases: TGTGCCACCACGAACCGGGGGAACACTGAAGCTTTCTTT. Translation gives CATTNRGNTEAFF.

The chain couples TRBV19 to TRBJ1-1, with a weak D call TRBD1 (6 bases). The V and J ends lost 3 bases and 1 base respectively, with 12 bases between them. The CDR3 length is 15 residues. Germline assignment: CDR1 LNHDA and CDR2 SQIVND (reference sequence). The CDR3 loop reads CASSILGQRNTEAFF. The CDR3, as DNA: TGTGCCAGTAGTATCTTAGGACAGCGGAACACTGAAGCTTTCTTT.

This sequence joins TRBV9 and TRBJ1-2; the D gene is possibly TRBD1 (6 bases). V shed 1 base and J shed 0 bases, with 7 bases lying between them. The CDR3 extends over 14 amino acids. Germline V gene sequence: CDR1 SGDLS, CDR2 YYNGEE. CDR3 bases: TGTGCCAGCAGCGTACAGGGGACTAACTATGGCTACACCTTC. Its protein is CASSVQGTNYGYTF.

The chain couples TRBV11-3 to TRBJ2-5, with a weak D call TRBD2 (7 bases). The CDR3 is 15 residues long. V was clipped by 4 bases and J by 4 bases, with 16 bases between them. Germline CDR1 and CDR2: SGHNT and YENEEA. The CDR3 here is CASSSRGGGGETQYF. In nucleotides, the CDR3 is TGTGCCAGCAGCTCCCGAGGGGGGGGCGGAGAGACCCAGTACTTC. The whole variable domain, remainder taken from reference TRBV11-3 and TRBJ2-5, is EAGVVQSPRYKIIEKKQPVAFWCNPISGHNTLYWYLQNLGQGPELLIRYENEEAVDDSQLPKDRFSAERLKGVDSTLKIQPAELGDSAVYLCASSSRGGGGETQYFGPGTRLLVL.

The rearrangement joins TRBV28 to TRBJ1-2, with 7 bases aligning to TRBD1. CDR3 length: 16 amino acids. V shed 4 bases and J 5 bases; nucleotides not matched to a gene: 13. Germline V gives CDR1 MDHEN, CDR2 SYDVKM. This CDR3 reads CASSYNHGTAVYGYTF. The DNA of the CDR3 is TGTGCCAGCAGTTACAACCACGGGACAGCGGTTTATGGCTACACCTTC.

This sequence joins TRBV30 and TRBJ1-2; perhaps TRBD1 as D (5 bases). V gave up 0 bases and J gave up 8 bases, with 13 bases separating them. The CDR3 has 13 residues. The germline V gene encodes CDR1 GTSNPN and CDR2 SVGIG (reference sequence). The CDR3 DNA reads as TGTGCCTGGAGTGTTGGGGCAGGGAAGGGCTACACCTTC. Amino acids: CAWSVGAGKGYTF.

This chain links TRBV5-6 with TRBJ2-7; 9 nucleotides line up with TRBD2. V trimming: 1 base; J trimming: 5 bases; junction bases outside the gene matches: 7. Germline V gene sequence: CDR1 SGHDT, CDR2 YYEEEE. The CDR3 totals 15 residues. The DNA of the CDR3 is TGTGCCAGCAGCTTGTGGCGGGAGGGCCTAAACGAGCAGTACTTC. Its protein is CASSLWREGLNEQYF. Full variable domain (missing parts from reference TRBV5-6 and TRBJ2-7): DAGVTQSPTHLIKTRGQQVTLRCSPKSGHDTVSWYQQALGQGPQFIFQYYEEEERQRGNFPDRFSGHQFPNYSSELNVNALLLGDSALYLCASSLWREGLNEQYFGPGTRLTVT.